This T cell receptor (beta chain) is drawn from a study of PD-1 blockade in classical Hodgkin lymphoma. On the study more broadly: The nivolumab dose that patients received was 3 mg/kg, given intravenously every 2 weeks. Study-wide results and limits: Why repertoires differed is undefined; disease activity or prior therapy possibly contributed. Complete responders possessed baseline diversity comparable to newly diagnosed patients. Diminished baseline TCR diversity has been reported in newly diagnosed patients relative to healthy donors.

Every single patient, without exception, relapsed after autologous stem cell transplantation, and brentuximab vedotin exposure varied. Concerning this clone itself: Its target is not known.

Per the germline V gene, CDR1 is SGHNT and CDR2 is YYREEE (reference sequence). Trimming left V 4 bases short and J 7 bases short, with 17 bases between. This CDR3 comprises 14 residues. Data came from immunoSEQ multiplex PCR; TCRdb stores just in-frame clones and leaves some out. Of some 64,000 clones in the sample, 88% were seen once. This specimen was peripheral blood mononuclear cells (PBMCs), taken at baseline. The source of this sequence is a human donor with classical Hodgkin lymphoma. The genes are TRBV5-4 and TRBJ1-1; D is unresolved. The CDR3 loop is CASSQDGHLIEAFF. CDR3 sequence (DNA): TGTGCCAGCAGCCAAGATGGGCACCTAATTGAAGCTTTCTTT.